These 9 T cell receptor beta chains were all obtained from the same sample, sequenced in a study of blood T cell repertoires in COVID-19. This table comes from immunoSEQ multiplex PCR, and its TCRdb copy is limited to in-frame clones, with some not included. The table records approximately 300,000 clones, roughly 83% of them present only once. The sample consisted of peripheral blood. The receptors stem from a woman between 50 and 59 years old with acute or convalescent COVID-19.

The CDR3 bases are TGTGCCAGCAGTTTTGGGACTAGCACAGACACCGGGGAGCTGTTTTTT. It is translated as CASSFGTSTDTGELFF. The rearrangement uses TRBV28 and TRBJ2-2; 9 bases agree with TRBD2. In germline, CDR1 is MDHEN, CDR2 SYDVKM. Unmatched junction bases numbered 5, after V lost 3 bases and J lost 3 bases. The CDR3 length is 16 residues. The complete variable domain, with remaining parts taken from reference TRBV28 and TRBJ2-2, reads DVKVTQSSRYLVKRTGEKVFLECVQDMDHENMFWYRQDPGLGLRLIYFSYDVKMKEKGDIPEGYSVSREKKERFSLILESASTNQTSMYLCASSFGTSTDTGELFFGEGSRLTVL.

The chain joins TRBV5-6 to TRBJ2-7; perhaps TRBD2 as D (6 bases). CDR3 length equals 15 residues. Trimming took off 0 bases at V and 2 bases at J, with 12 bases between the two ends. Germline CDR1 SGHDT, CDR2 YYEEEE. DNA of the CDR3: TGTGCCAGCAGCTTGGTATTAGCGGAGCCCTACGAGCAGTACTTC. This encodes CASSLVLAEPYEQYF.

The chain has TRBV5-1 and TRBJ1-5; TRBD1 matches 10 bases. Germline values: CDR1 SGHRS, CDR2 YFSETQ. Trimming at V came to 0 bases and at J to 6 bases, leaving 0 bases not matched to a gene. The CDR3 consists of 14 residues. The CDR3 sequence: CASSLGTGGQPQHF. Written as DNA, the CDR3 is TGCGCCAGCAGCTTGGGGACAGGGGGTCAGCCCCAGCATTTT.

The table lists this clone with a count of one. The chain carries TRBV28 and TRBJ1-6, with a possible D match to TRBD1 (5 bases). Germline V gene data show CDR1 as MDHEN and CDR2 as SYDVKM. The CDR3 is made up of 16 amino acids. Trimming stripped 5 bases from V and 5 bases from J, with 16 bases between. The chain's CDR3 is CASSPTRGVDNSPLHF. In DNA form, the CDR3 reads TGTGCCAGCAGTCCCACGCGGGGGGTTGATAATTCACCCCTCCACTTT.

The gene calls are TRBV28 and TRBJ2-7; the D is unclear. V lost 9 bases to trimming and J lost 4 bases, with 16 bases between them. Germline loops: CDR1 MDHEN, CDR2 SYDVKM. This CDR3 is 13 amino acids long. The CDR3 DNA sequence: TGTGCCAGTGAGGCCCGGAGTTGGTACGAGCAGTACTTC. This translates into CASEARSWYEQYF.

This rearrangement joins TRBV9 to TRBJ1-1; 7 nucleotides match TRBD1. The CDR3 spans 14 residues. The J segment lost 1 base and the V segment lost 3 bases, leaving 3 bases of the junction unmatched. Germline V gives CDR1 SGDLS, CDR2 YYNGEE. CDR3 region: CASSATGSNTEAFF. CDR3 nucleotide sequence: TGTGCCAGCAGCGCGACAGGGTCGAACACTGAAGCTTTCTTT.

The chain recombines TRBV29-1 with TRBJ1-1, with D perhaps TRBD1 (6 bases). This CDR3 is built from 15 residues. V was clipped by 4 bases and J by 0 bases, with 15 bases between them. Germline V gene data show CDR1 as SQVTM and CDR2 as ANQGSEA. This CDR3 reads CSVGMGAGVNTEAFF. The DNA for the CDR3 is TGCAGCGTTGGGATGGGTGCAGGGGTGAACACTGAAGCTTTCTTT.

As for this clone: An end of the junction differs from the germline gene, which may be a read error. This chain links TRBV2 with TRBJ2-7; TRBD2 agrees at 9 bases. This CDR3 region has 14 residues. The germline V gene encodes CDR1 SNHLY and CDR2 FYNNEI. The CDR3: CASGAGGFPYEQYF. As DNA, the CDR3 is TGTGCCAGCGGGGCGGGGGGGTTTCCCTATGAGCAGTACTTC. The full variable domain, its missing parts supplied by reference TRBV2 and TRBJ2-7, is EPEVTQTPSHQVTQMGQEVILRCVPISNHLYFYWYRQILGQKVEFLVSFYNNEISEKSEIFDDQFSVERPDGSNFTLKIRSTKLEDSAMYFCASGAGGFPYEQYFGPGTRLTVT.

V gene TRBV7-2 combines with J gene TRBJ2-5; no reliable D call. CDR3 length: 15 residues. The ends were cut back, 0 bases at V and 4 bases at J, with 12 bases in the middle. CDR1 is SGHTA, CDR2 FQGNSA, per germline. The CDR3 sequence: CASSLALRSVETQYF. Written as DNA, the CDR3 is TGTGCCAGCAGCTTAGCGTTGCGGTCAGTAGAGACCCAGTACTTC.